The entry that follows covers one T cell receptor beta chain sequence. The junction does not match germline at one end; this may be a read error. This specimen comes from a study of blood T cells in healthy people across ages. The CDR3 sequence is 13 residues long. A second about 6 to 11 cycle PCR used barcoded and J-beta primers. Unique molecular identifiers of 12 random nucleotides labeled each cDNA. TCRdb reprocessed the 5' RACE reads with MiXCR, giving one entry per CDR3 protein. The sample includes about 640,000 distinct CDR3 sequences, about 53% of them seen just once. The receptor was derived from a man aged 60-69 years in good health. Material for sequencing was blood. The chain combines TRBV12-3 or TRBV12-4 with TRBJ1-1; D is possibly TRBD1 (6 bases). The CDR3 loop is CASSFGQNTGAFF. The CDR3 nucleotides are TGTGCCAGCAGTTTCGGACAGAACACTGGAGCTTTCTTT.